Following are 32 T cell receptor beta chains from one sample sequenced in a study of blood T cells in healthy people across ages. A J-beta primer mix and a sample-barcoded 5' primer were used in a second PCR of roughly 7 to 12 cycles. From the 5' RACE reads, TCRdb called clonotypes with MiXCR, one entry per CDR3 protein. The table shows approximately 800,000 distinct CDR3 sequences, with 55% to 70% occurring only once. Sequenced sample: blood. All receptors come from a man aged 25 to 40 in good health.

The rearrangement joins TRBV20-1 to TRBJ1-5; no clear D gene. Germline lookup yields CDR1 DFQATT and CDR2 SNEGSKA (reference sequence). This CDR3 comprises 15 residues. V lost 0 bases and J lost 0, with 9 bases in between. The CDR3 DNA is TGCAGTGCTAGAGATAGGGTGTATAGCAATCAGCCCCAGCATTTT. This encodes CSARDRVYSNQPQHF.

This clonotype came up a few times. The chain uses TRBV7-9 and TRBJ2-2, with a weak D call TRBD2 (6 bases). CDR1 is SEHNR and CDR2 is FQNEAQ in the germline V gene (reference sequence). The CDR3 covers 15 residues. The germline V and J ends were trimmed by 3 bases and 5 bases, with 13 bases remaining between them. The DNA of the CDR3 is TGTGCCAGCAGCTTTACGGGACTGTGGACCGGGGAGCTGTTTTTT. It is translated as CASSFTGLWTGELFF.

A few counts support this clonotype. This chain uses TRBV12-3 or TRBV12-4 with TRBJ1-2; no reliable D call. V lost 7 bases, J lost 8 bases, and 20 bases lay in between. The CDR3 totals 14 residues. CDR3 residues: CASTQSLGVRGYTF. The CDR3 coding sequence is TGTGCCAGCACCCAATCACTTGGGGTACGGGGCTACACCTTC.

This chain joins TRBV6-5 and TRBJ2-1; 11 nucleotides match TRBD2. CDR1 and CDR2 from the germline V gene are MNHEY and SVGAGI. This CDR3 has 15 amino acids. V shed 3 bases, J shed 4 bases, and the junction held 2 bases outside the gene matches. CDR3: CASSYGTSGYNEQFF. Here the CDR3 DNA reads TGTGCCAGCAGTTATGGGACTAGCGGTTACAATGAGCAGTTCTTC.

V and J are TRBV5-1 and TRBJ1-1; D is perhaps TRBD1 (6 bases). The length of the CDR3 is 14 residues. In germline, CDR1 is SGHRS, CDR2 YFSETQ. Trimming removed 6 bases at V and 3 bases at J, with 15 bases between. The CDR3 sequence: CASKEKGVDTEAFF. CDR3 coding DNA: TGCGCCAGCAAGGAAAAGGGGGTTGACACTGAAGCTTTCTTT.

V usage is TRBV14 and J usage is TRBJ2-1; D perhaps matches TRBD1 (6 bases). From germline, CDR1 is SGHDN and CDR2 FVKESK. V was cut by 4 bases and J by 4 bases, with 23 bases left in between. The CDR3 consists of 18 residues. The CDR3 spells CASSPPPEAGVVYNEQFF. In nucleotides, the CDR3 is TGTGCCAGCAGCCCGCCCCCCGAGGCAGGGGTTGTTTACAATGAGCAGTTCTTC.

The chain employs TRBV29-1 and TRBJ2-5, with D uncertain. Trimming pared 1 base from V and 4 bases from J, leaving 10 bases between. Germline V CDR1 and CDR2: SQVTM, ANQGSEA. CDR3 length: 13 residues. The CDR3 spells CSVEAGAPETQYF. Here the CDR3 DNA reads TGCAGCGTTGAAGCGGGCGCACCAGAGACCCAGTACTTC. Filled out from reference TRBV29-1 and TRBJ2-5, the complete variable domain reads SAVISQKPSRDICQRGTSLTIQCQVDSQVTMMFWYRQQPGQSLTLIATANQGSEATYESGFVIDKFPISRPNLTFSTLTVSNMSPEDSSIYLCSVEAGAPETQYFGPGTRLLVL.

This chain links TRBV11-2 with TRBJ2-7; perhaps TRBD1 as D (6 bases). V lost 5 bases and J 1 base, leaving 12 bases between the germline ends. CDR3 length: 14 residues. Germline V gene data show CDR1 as SGHAT and CDR2 as FQNNGV. In nucleotides, the CDR3 is TGTGCCAGCAGCCTCGGACAGATATCCTACGAGCAGTACTTC. The encoded protein is CASSLGQISYEQYF.

The rearrangement uses TRBV5-1 and TRBJ1-1; TRBD1 matches 10 bases. The germline CDR1 and CDR2 sequences are SGHRS and YFSETQ. V was clipped by 4 bases and J by 5 bases; unmatched bases: 5. The CDR3 is 14 residues long. CDR3 sequence reads: CASSRQGAMTEAFF. In DNA, the CDR3 is TGCGCCAGCAGCAGACAGGGGGCTATGACTGAAGCTTTCTTT.

The CDR3 bases are TGCAGTGCTAGTACGGCTAGCGGCCATTCAGGGTACGAGCAGTACTTC. The encoded protein is CSASTASGHSGYEQYF. This chain uses TRBV20-1 with TRBJ2-7, with 7 bases aligning to TRBD2. The CDR3 sequence is 16 residues long. V lost 3 bases, J lost 4 bases, and 15 bases stayed unmatched. Germline values: CDR1 DFQATT, CDR2 SNEGSKA (reference sequence).

The gene calls are TRBV5-8 and TRBJ1-1, with 8 bases lining up with TRBD1. This CDR3 region has 15 residues. Germline assignment: CDR1 SGHTS and CDR2 YDEGEE. V shed 7 bases, J shed 1 base, and the junction held 9 bases outside the gene matches. CDR3 sequence: CASQSGTGRNTEAFF. The CDR3, as DNA: TGTGCCAGCCAGTCCGGGACAGGAAGGAACACTGAAGCTTTCTTT.

This clonotype has a single count. V is TRBV4-2 and J is TRBJ2-3; 12 positions agree with TRBD2. The germline V gene has CDR1 LGHNA and CDR2 YNFKEQ. The CDR3 is made up of 20 amino acids. V lost 2 bases to trimming and J lost 0 bases; unmatched junction nucleotides: 12. The CDR3 here is CASSQKGGTSGPASTDTQYF. The CDR3 region has the DNA TGTGCCAGCAGCCAAAAGGGGGGGACTAGCGGGCCAGCTAGCACAGATACGCAGTATTTT.

In its sample, this clonotype was seen a few times. The chain recombines TRBV20-1 with TRBJ2-7; D is possibly TRBD1 (6 bases). The CDR3 extends over 13 amino acids. Germline V lookup: CDR1 DFQATT, CDR2 SNEGSKA (reference sequence). V lost 2 bases and J lost 1, with 9 bases in between. This CDR3 is CSARQGLSYEQYF. The CDR3 nucleotides read TGCAGTGCTAGACAGGGGCTATCCTACGAGCAGTACTTC.

The chain combines TRBV5-1 with TRBJ2-7, with 9 bases matching TRBD1. Germline CDR1 reads SGHRS; CDR2 reads YFSETQ. CDR3 size: 13 residues. The V and J ends lost 7 bases and 4 bases, in that order; junction bases with no gene match: 6. As DNA, the CDR3 is TGCGCCAGCCTGTATGGACAGGGGTACGAGCAGTACTTC. As protein: CASLYGQGYEQYF. Looking up the rest from reference TRBV5-1 and TRBJ2-7 gives the full variable domain: KAGVTQTPRYLIKTRGQQVTLSCSPISGHRSVSWYQQTPGQGLQFLFEYFSETQRNKGNFPGRFSGRQFSNSRSEMNVSTLELGDSALYLCASLYGQGYEQYFGPGTRLTVT.

This clonotype was counted once. A much larger clone sits a single nucleotide away, making a read error possible. The V and J genes are TRBV20-1 and TRBJ2-5; D possibly uses TRBD1 or TRBD2 (6 bases each). Germline V CDR1 and CDR2: DFQATT, SNEGSKA (reference sequence). The CDR3 consists of 11 residues. The CDR3 DNA follows: TGCAGCCTCTCGGGGGCAGAGACCCAGTACTTC. Its protein is CSLSGAETQYF.

CDR3 nucleotide sequence: TGTGCTAGTGGTCCGTGGGACAGGCCAGGGAGGGGCTACACCTTC. Its translation: CASGPWDRPGRGYTF. The J gene is TRBJ1-2, the V gene TRBV12-5; the match to TRBD1 covers 8 bases. Germline lookup yields CDR1 LGHNT and CDR2 FRNRAP. This CDR3 has 15 amino acids. Germline trimming cut 5 bases from V and 8 bases from J; bases unmatched to any gene: 13.

The rearrangement links TRBV6-7 to TRBJ2-5, with D unclear. TRBV6-7 is an open reading frame, and its role is uncertain. Trimming removed 3 bases at V and 2 bases at J, with 10 bases between. There are 14 residues in the CDR3. CDR3: CASSYRKLQETQYF. As DNA, the CDR3 is TGTGCCAGCAGTTATAGAAAACTACAAGAGACCCAGTACTTC.

This chain uses TRBV5-1 with TRBJ1-6; weak D call: TRBD1 (6 bases). From germline, CDR1 is SGHRS and CDR2 YFSETQ. The CDR3 is made up of 15 amino acids. The V and J ends lost 1 base and 7 bases respectively, with 12 bases between them. This CDR3 is CASSLSGTSNSPLHF. CDR3 DNA: TGCGCCAGCAGCTTGAGCGGGACAAGCAATTCACCCCTCCACTTT.

This clonotype was seen just once. The germline gene is not matched at one end of the junction; a read error may be the cause. The chain carries TRBV7-8 and TRBJ2-5, with 8 nucleotides matching TRBD2. Germline values: CDR1 SGHVS, CDR2 FQNEAQ. The CDR3 is 17 amino acids. The CDR3 reads CANSLSSGGAGQETQYF. CDR3 coding DNA: TGTGCCAACAGCTTATCTTCGGGAGGGGCGGGACAAGAGACCCAGTACTTC. Full variable domain (rest looked up from reference TRBV7-8 and TRBJ2-5): GAGVSQSPRYKVAKRGQDVALRCDPISGHVSLFWYQQALGQGPEFLTYFQNEAQLDKSGLPSDRFFAERPEGSVSTLKIQRTQQEDSAVYLCANSLSSGGAGQETQYFGPGTRLLVL.

The V and J genes are TRBV20-1 and TRBJ2-7; D possibly corresponds to TRBD1 (5 bases). Judging by the DNA end, TRBJ2-5 fits better; the J call may be wrong. The length of the CDR3 is 16 residues. CDR1 is DFQATT and CDR2 is SNEGSKA in the germline V gene (reference sequence). The CDR3 loop is CSARGDARVMAETQYF. CDR3 nucleotides: TGCAGTGCTAGAGGCGACGCCAGGGTAATGGCAGAGACCCAGTACTTC.

The rearrangement joins TRBV29-1 to TRBJ2-7, with a possible D match to TRBD1 (5 bases). The DNA end favors TRBJ2-5, so the J call may be wrong. The CDR3 is 13 amino acids. Germline V gene data show CDR1 as SQVTM and CDR2 as ANQGSEA. CDR3 DNA sequence: TGCAGCGTTGAAGGTAACCAGGGTCAGACCCAGTACTTC. Its protein product is CSVEGNQGQTQYF.

The genes are TRBV6-2 or TRBV6-3 and TRBJ1-5; 12 positions match TRBD1. V was clipped by 6 bases and J by 7 bases; unmatched bases: 13. The CDR3 runs 17 residues. Germline values: CDR1 MNHEY, CDR2 SVGEGT. In DNA, the CDR3 is TGTGCCAGCAGGGGCCGGGACAGGGGGCTTTCTGTGCAGCCCCAGCATTTT. Residues: CASRGRDRGLSVQPQHF.

This clonotype came up a few times. V and J are TRBV3-1 and TRBJ2-7; D might be TRBD2 (6 bases). The CDR3 has 14 amino acids. Germline V gene lookup returns CDR1 LGHDT and CDR2 YNNKEL (reference sequence). Trimming pared 3 bases from V and 0 bases from J, leaving 9 bases between. CDR3 region: CASSHGGPSYEQYF. CDR3 sequence (DNA): TGTGCCAGCAGCCACGGGGGTCCCTCCTACGAGCAGTACTTC.

The chain employs TRBV7-9 and TRBJ1-1; tentatively, D is TRBD1 (5 bases). The ends were cut back, 5 bases at V and 3 bases at J, with 22 bases in the middle. Germline V gene data show CDR1 as SEHNR and CDR2 as FQNEAQ (reference sequence). CDR3 length equals 17 residues. CDR3 DNA: TGTGCCAGCAGCCGTCCGGACCTCGGGGGTGCGGACACTGAAGCTTTCTTT. Translated, it gives CASSRPDLGGADTEAFF.

This sequence joins TRBV4-2 and TRBJ2-1; 9 bases align to TRBD1. CDR3 length: 16 amino acids. V trimming: 0 bases; J trimming: 8 bases; junction bases outside the gene matches: 8. Germline CDR1 LGHNA, CDR2 YNFKEQ. CDR3 amino acids: CASSQDAGTGSDEQFF. The CDR3 DNA reads as TGTGCCAGCAGCCAAGACGCCGGGACAGGGTCTGATGAGCAGTTCTTC.

V is TRBV20-1 and J is TRBJ2-5; D perhaps matches TRBD2 (6 bases). The last part of the DNA fits TRBJ2-7 better; the J call may be wrong. Germline V gene data show CDR1 as DFQATT and CDR2 as SNEGSKA (reference sequence). The CDR3 runs 16 residues. The CDR3 protein is CSARDFGAGNPAEQYF. CDR3 DNA sequence: TGCAGTGCTAGAGATTTTGGGGCGGGAAACCCCGCCGAGCAGTACTTC.

This clonotype was seen once. This sequence may be a read error, since a much larger clone differs from it by one base. The chain has TRBV7-9 and TRBJ2-4; D ambiguous. The closer fit of TRBJ2-7 to the DNA end suggests the J call may be wrong. This CDR3 spans 12 amino acids. Germline V gene lookup returns CDR1 SEHNR and CDR2 FQNEAQ (reference sequence). CDR3 protein: CPSSRGTYEQYF. CDR3 bases: TGTCCCAGCAGCCGCGGAACCTACGAGCAGTACTTC.

The chain recombines TRBV12-5 with TRBJ2-7; D possibly corresponds to TRBD1 (6 bases). CDR1 and CDR2 (germline): LGHNT, FRNRAP. Deletions cut 3 bases from V and 1 base from J, with 13 bases between. This CDR3 region has 15 residues. CDR3 DNA: TGTGCTAGTGGTTTTAGCACAGGGATTTCCTACGAGCAGTACTTC. Its protein product is CASGFSTGISYEQYF.

This clonotype showed up just once. This sequence joins TRBV25-1 and TRBJ1-2; TRBD1 matches at 7 bases. After removal of 4 bases from V and 6 bases from J, the junction contained 2 bases not matched to a gene. In germline, CDR1 is MGHDK, CDR2 SYGVNS. This CDR3 spans 12 amino acids. This chain's CDR3 is CASSGQGNGYTF. As DNA, the CDR3 is TGTGCCAGCAGTGGACAGGGAAATGGCTACACCTTC.

This clonotype was detected only a few times. The chain links TRBV27 to TRBJ2-7, with D perhaps matching TRBD1 (6 bases). The CDR3 extends over 13 amino acids. V lost 5 bases to trimming and J lost 3 bases, with 11 bases between them. Per germline, CDR1 MNHEY and CDR2 SMNVEV (reference sequence). The DNA of the CDR3 is TGTGCCAGCAGTACCCAGACAGGCTACGAGCAGTACTTC. The encoded protein is CASSTQTGYEQYF.

The chain links TRBV6-2 or TRBV6-3 to TRBJ1-2; unclear D gene. Germline V gene data show CDR1 as MNHEY and CDR2 as SVGEGT. Trimming took 5 bases from V and 2 from J, leaving 12 bases between them. The CDR3 is made up of 14 amino acids. Here the CDR3 reads CASSPTMTNYGYTF. The CDR3 bases are TGTGCCAGCAGTCCGACTATGACGAACTATGGCTACACCTTC.

The chain employs TRBV14 and TRBJ1-5; D not certain. The length of the CDR3 is 16 residues. V lost 2 bases and J lost 4, with 15 bases in between. From germline, CDR1 is SGHDN and CDR2 FVKESK. The CDR3 sequence: CASSQRAGFGNQPQHF. As DNA, the CDR3 is TGTGCCAGCAGCCAAAGGGCTGGGTTTGGGAATCAGCCCCAGCATTTT.